These 21 T cell receptor beta chains share one sample of origin, sequenced in a study of blood T cell repertoires in COVID-19. Assay used: immunoSEQ multiplex PCR; TCRdb lists only in-frame clones, some missing. The table has approximately 150,000 clones, around 87% seen once. The sequenced sample was peripheral blood. These receptors were obtained from a woman in her fifties or sixties with active or convalescent COVID-19.

The V call is TRBV5-1, the J call TRBJ2-5; 7 nucleotides align to TRBD1. Germline CDR1 SGHRS, CDR2 YFSETQ. The CDR3 has 15 amino acids. Losses at the gene ends were 4 bases for V and 3 bases for J; bases not matched to a gene: 9. CDR3 amino acids: CASSSQTGPEETQYF. The CDR3 nucleotides read TGCGCCAGCAGCAGCCAGACAGGGCCGGAAGAGACCCAGTACTTC.

The gene calls are TRBV29-1 and TRBJ1-2, with 7 bases fitting TRBD1. CDR1 and CDR2 from the germline V gene are SQVTM and ANQGSEA. This CDR3 is built from 14 residues. The trim removed 7 bases at V and 1 base at J, leaving 9 bases unmatched. The CDR3 here is CSATGQSLNYGYTF. The CDR3 region has the DNA TGCAGCGCAACGGGACAGAGCCTTAACTATGGCTACACCTTC.

This clone was detected a few times. This chain joins TRBV2 and TRBJ2-4; D ambiguous. V was pared by 6 bases and J by 0 bases, with 12 bases between. Germline V CDR1 and CDR2: SNHLY, FYNNEI. CDR3 size: 15 residues. The CDR3 DNA sequence: TGTGCCAGCAGCATCTCTGAACTAGCCAAAAACATTCAGTACTTC. It encodes CASSISELAKNIQYF. Together with reference TRBV2 and TRBJ2-4, the CDR3 gives the full variable domain: EPEVTQTPSHQVTQMGQEVILRCVPISNHLYFYWYRQILGQKVEFLVSFYNNEISEKSEIFDDQFSVERPDGSNFTLKIRSTKLEDSAMYFCASSISELAKNIQYFGAGTRLSVL.

The chain has TRBV11-2 and TRBJ1-4, with D hard to call. Germline loops: CDR1 SGHAT, CDR2 FQNNGV. V gave up 5 bases and J gave up 1 base, with 14 bases separating them. This CDR3 contains 16 residues. The CDR3 nucleotides read TGTGCCAGCAGCCCAGACATGATTCAAACTAATGAAAAACTGTTTTTT. Protein product: CASSPDMIQTNEKLFF.

The sample holds a few counts of this clone. V usage is TRBV30 and J usage is TRBJ2-3, with 12 bases identical to TRBD2. Germline trimming cut 0 bases from V and 9 bases from J; bases unmatched to any gene: 13. The CDR3 is 17 residues long. Germline values: CDR1 GTSNPN, CDR2 SVGIG (reference sequence). The CDR3 DNA is TGTGCCTGGAGTGTACTGGGTCTAGCGGGGGGGCCACGAACGCAGTATTTT. Translated: CAWSVLGLAGGPRTQYF. Looking up the rest from reference TRBV30 and TRBJ2-3 gives the full variable domain: SQTIHQWPATLVQPVGSPLSLECTVEGTSNPNLYWYRQAAGRGLQLLFYSVGIGQISSEVPQNLSASRPQDRQFILSSKKLLLSDSGFYLCAWSVLGLAGGPRTQYFGPGTRLTVL.

This chain connects TRBV12-3 or TRBV12-4 to TRBJ2-7; 8 positions match TRBD1. Germline trimming cut 7 bases from V and 5 bases from J; bases unmatched to any gene: 4. This CDR3 has 12 amino acids. The CDR3 region is CASTAQGDEQYF. CDR3 coding DNA: TGTGCCAGCACAGCACAGGGGGACGAGCAGTACTTC.

The chain uses TRBV6-5 and TRBJ1-1, with D perhaps TRBD1 (5 bases). V lost 7 bases to trimming and J lost 1 base, with 13 bases between them. This CDR3 is built from 14 residues. CDR1 MNHEY and CDR2 SVGAGI come from the germline V gene. DNA for the CDR3: TGTGCCAGCACCATAAGGGGAAAGAACACTGAAGCTTTCTTT. Its protein product is CASTIRGKNTEAFF.

The chain joins TRBV28 to TRBJ2-7, with 10 positions matching TRBD1. The CDR3 covers 16 residues. After removal of 8 bases from V and 1 base from J, the junction contained 11 bases not matched to a gene. CDR1 and CDR2 (germline): MDHEN, SYDVKM. In DNA, the CDR3 is TGTGCCAGCCGAACGACCGGGACAGGGGCTTCCTACGAGCAGTACTTC. Protein sequence: CASRTTGTGASYEQYF.

The chain joins TRBV6-2 or TRBV6-3 to TRBJ2-3, with 10 bases fitting TRBD2. The CDR3 has 18 amino acids. CDR1 MNHEY and CDR2 SVGEGT come from the germline V gene. J was trimmed by 2 bases and V by 2 bases; bases with no gene match: 10. CDR3 sequence reads: CASSYPAGLAEITDTQYF. In nucleotides, the CDR3 is TGTGCCAGCAGTTACCCCGCAGGACTAGCGGAGATCACAGATACGCAGTATTTT.

This sequence joins TRBV7-9 and TRBJ2-2; 8 nucleotides agree with TRBD2. The CDR3 runs to 15 residues. The V segment lost 3 bases and the J segment 5 bases; nucleotides outside the gene matches: 5. The germline V gene encodes CDR1 SEHNR and CDR2 FQNEAQ (reference sequence). The CDR3 spells CASSLGAGVTGELFF. The CDR3 DNA is TGTGCCAGCAGCTTGGGAGCGGGGGTTACCGGGGAGCTGTTTTTT.

The chain employs TRBV19 and TRBJ1-5; 8 positions match TRBD1. CDR1 is LNHDA, CDR2 SQIVND, per germline (reference sequence). CDR3 size: 17 residues. Unmatched junction bases numbered 10, after V lost 6 bases and J lost 0 bases. CDR3 region: CASRARGRGDSNQPQHF. The CDR3 region has the DNA TGTGCCAGTAGGGCCAGGGGGCGAGGGGATAGCAATCAGCCCCAGCATTTT. The full variable domain, with the rest looked up from reference TRBV19 and TRBJ1-5, is DGGITQSPKYLFRKEGQNVTLSCEQNLNHDAMYWYRQDPGQGLRLIYYSQIVNDFQKGDIAEGYSVSREKKESFPLTVTSAQKNPTAFYLCASRARGRGDSNQPQHFGDGTRLSIL.

V usage is TRBV4-1 and J usage is TRBJ1-1; D gene ambiguous. V was cut by 5 bases and J by 0 bases, with 7 bases left in between. Germline values: CDR1 MGHRA, CDR2 YSYEKL. The CDR3 contains 13 residues. This chain's CDR3 is CASSLQLNTEAFF. The CDR3 DNA follows: TGCGCCAGCAGCTTACAGTTGAACACTGAAGCTTTCTTT.

A word on this clone: The same CDR3 also results from other DNA sequences found in this sample. The CDR3 reads CASSFGQNTEAFF. The CDR3 DNA follows: TGTGCCAGCAGTTTTGGCCAGAACACTGAAGCTTTCTTT. The chain employs TRBV12-3 or TRBV12-4 and TRBJ1-1; no clear D. The CDR3 has 13 residues. The germline V and J ends were trimmed by 3 bases and 1 base, with 6 bases remaining between them.

This rearrangement joins TRBV5-4 to TRBJ1-2; 7 bases align to TRBD1. Unmatched junction bases numbered 4, after V lost 2 bases and J lost 6 bases. Germline lookup yields CDR1 SGHNT and CDR2 YYREEE (reference sequence). CDR3 length: 13 residues. The CDR3 bases are TGTGCCAGCAGCTTTACAGGGGTCCATGGCTACACCTTC. Translated, it gives CASSFTGVHGYTF. The whole variable domain, filled in from reference TRBV5-4 and TRBJ1-2, reads ETGVTQSPTHLIKTRGQQVTLRCSSQSGHNTVSWYQQALGQGPQFIFQYYREEENGRGNFPPRFSGLQFPNYSSELNVNALELDDSALYLCASSFTGVHGYTFGSGTRLTVV.

This chain links TRBV10-3 with TRBJ1-1; D gene ambiguous. Trimming removed 5 bases from V and 1 base from J, with 11 bases in between. Germline values: CDR1 ENHRY, CDR2 SYGVKD. The CDR3 has 14 residues. The CDR3 nucleotides read TGTGCCATCAGTCCCATGCGGGGGAACACTGAAGCTTTCTTT. Amino acid sequence: CAISPMRGNTEAFF.

J is TRBJ2-7 and V is TRBV10-2; no reliable D call. Germline V gene sequence: CDR1 WSHSY, CDR2 SAAADI. V was trimmed by 7 bases and J by 2 bases, leaving 15 bases between them. CDR3 length: 14 residues. Here the CDR3 DNA reads TGCGCCAGCATATCAGGTCTAACGGCCTACGAGCAGTACTTC. It is translated as CASISGLTAYEQYF.

This sequence joins TRBV15 and TRBJ2-1; 8 bases are a match to TRBD2. V lost 0 bases, J lost 5 bases, and 3 bases stayed unmatched. Per germline, CDR1 LNHNV and CDR2 YYDKDF (reference sequence). This CDR3 has 15 residues. CDR3 region: CATSRDTRGDNEQFF. The CDR3, as DNA: TGTGCCACCAGCAGAGATACGCGGGGGGACAATGAGCAGTTCTTC. Together with reference TRBV15 and TRBJ2-1, the CDR3 gives the full variable domain: DAMVIQNPRYQVTQFGKPVTLSCSQTLNHNVMYWYQQKSSQAPKLLFHYYDKDFNNEADTPDNFQSRRPNTSFCFLDIRSPGLGDTAMYLCATSRDTRGDNEQFFGPGTRLTVL.

The V and J genes are TRBV5-5 and TRBJ2-2; D unresolved. This CDR3 is built from 16 residues. With 1 base removed from V and 5 bases from J, the gap between germline ends came to 15 bases. Germline values: CDR1 SGHKS, CDR2 YYEKEE (reference sequence). CDR3 region: CASSLRQASVTGELFF. Here the CDR3 DNA reads TGTGCCAGCAGCTTGCGGCAGGCCTCCGTGACCGGGGAGCTGTTTTTT.

Concerning this clone: The sample contains more than one DNA sequence encoding this CDR3. The gene calls are TRBV19 and TRBJ2-7; TRBD2 is a possible D gene (6 bases). Trimming took off 1 base at V and 2 bases at J, with 6 bases between the two ends. Germline CDR1 LNHDA, CDR2 SQIVND (reference sequence). This CDR3 has 13 residues. The CDR3 sequence is CASSIGLAYEQYF. DNA for the CDR3: TGTGCCAGTAGTATAGGACTAGCCTACGAGCAGTACTTC.

The chain is built from TRBV5-4 and TRBJ1-2; D unclear. This CDR3 spans 14 amino acids. Germline V gene sequence: CDR1 SGHNT, CDR2 YYREEE (reference sequence). Trimming shortened V by 2 bases and J by 5 bases, and 13 bases separated the two germline ends. CDR3 sequence: CASSFVQNQYGYTF. The CDR3 nucleotides are TGTGCCAGCAGCTTTGTTCAGAACCAATATGGCTACACCTTC.

The chain employs TRBV19 and TRBJ1-1; 7 bases fit TRBD1. CDR3 length: 13 amino acids. The V gene's germline CDR1 is LNHDA and CDR2 SQIVND (reference sequence). With 6 bases clipped from V and 5 bases from J, the junction kept 6 bases outside the gene matches. For the CDR3, the DNA is TGTGCCAGTAGGACGACAGGGTGGACTGAAGCTTTCTTT. This sequence encodes CASRTTGWTEAFF. The variable domain in full, completed from reference TRBV19 and TRBJ1-1, reads DGGITQSPKYLFRKEGQNVTLSCEQNLNHDAMYWYRQDPGQGLRLIYYSQIVNDFQKGDIAEGYSVSREKKESFPLTVTSAQKNPTAFYLCASRTTGWTEAFFGQGTRLTVV.